A single sample is the source of the 5 T cell receptor beta chains below, sequenced in a study of blood T cell repertoires in COVID-19 (dated by TCRdb to the early 2020s). Libraries were constructed by the immunoSEQ multiplex PCR assay. TCRdb's version of the immuneACCESS table is confined to in-frame rearrangements and falls short of the full clone set. An unresolved V gene accounts for under half of the shortfall where checked; the remainder is of unknown origin. The sample records about 160,000 clones, less than 85% of which are singletons. Jointly, the top ten make up under 4% of the sample. Source material: peripheral blood. These receptor sequences come from a human donor with acute or convalescent COVID-19. The donor label of this sample is uncertain.

V and J are TRBV7-2 and TRBJ1-5, with 8 bases matching TRBD1. Germline assignment: CDR1 SGHTA and CDR2 FQGNSA. The ends lost 6 bases at V and 3 bases at J; junction bases unmatched: 16. This CDR3 spans 18 amino acids. CDR3 sequence reads: CASSHTGSGTGINQPQHF. CDR3 in DNA: TGTGCCAGCAGTCACACAGGATCTGGGACAGGTATCAATCAGCCCCAGCATTTT.

This sequence joins TRBV5-1 and TRBJ2-3, with a tentative D call TRBD1 (6 bases). CDR1 is SGHRS, CDR2 YFSETQ, per germline. This CDR3 is built from 15 residues. V gave up 0 bases and J gave up 0 bases, with 8 bases separating them. CDR3 region: CASSLGRGSTDTQYF. In nucleotides, the CDR3 is TGCGCCAGCAGCTTGGGTAGGGGGAGCACAGATACGCAGTATTTT. The whole variable domain, filled in from reference TRBV5-1 and TRBJ2-3, reads KAGVTQTPRYLIKTRGQQVTLSCSPISGHRSVSWYQQTPGQGLQFLFEYFSETQRNKGNFPGRFSGRQFSNSRSEMNVSTLELGDSALYLCASSLGRGSTDTQYFGPGTRLTVL.

The gene calls are TRBV5-1 and TRBJ2-2; TRBD2 aligns across 8 bases. V trimming: 0 bases; J trimming: 4 bases; junction bases outside the gene matches: 5. This CDR3 is 16 amino acids long. Per the germline V gene, CDR1 is SGHRS and CDR2 is YFSETQ. CDR3: CASSLGAGGGTGELFF. The CDR3 DNA follows: TGCGCCAGCAGCTTGGGCGCGGGGGGAGGCACCGGGGAGCTGTTTTTT.

The J gene is TRBJ1-2, the V gene TRBV15, with 8 bases lining up with TRBD1. The J segment lost 2 bases and the V segment lost 0 bases, leaving 8 bases of the junction unmatched. Germline V lookup: CDR1 LNHNV, CDR2 YYDKDF (reference sequence). The CDR3 has 17 amino acids. The CDR3 bases are TGTGCCACCAGCAGAGATGGCGGGACAGGCCCCAACTATGGCTACACCTTC. Translated, it gives CATSRDGGTGPNYGYTF.

V gene TRBV11-2 combines with J gene TRBJ1-2; TRBD1 agrees at 9 bases. This CDR3 is built from 16 residues. J was trimmed by 3 bases and V by 7 bases; bases with no gene match: 12. The germline V gene has CDR1 SGHAT and CDR2 FQNNGV. The CDR3: CASNAIMTGGDYGYTF. The DNA for the CDR3 is TGTGCCAGCAACGCCATCATGACAGGGGGGGACTATGGCTACACCTTC.